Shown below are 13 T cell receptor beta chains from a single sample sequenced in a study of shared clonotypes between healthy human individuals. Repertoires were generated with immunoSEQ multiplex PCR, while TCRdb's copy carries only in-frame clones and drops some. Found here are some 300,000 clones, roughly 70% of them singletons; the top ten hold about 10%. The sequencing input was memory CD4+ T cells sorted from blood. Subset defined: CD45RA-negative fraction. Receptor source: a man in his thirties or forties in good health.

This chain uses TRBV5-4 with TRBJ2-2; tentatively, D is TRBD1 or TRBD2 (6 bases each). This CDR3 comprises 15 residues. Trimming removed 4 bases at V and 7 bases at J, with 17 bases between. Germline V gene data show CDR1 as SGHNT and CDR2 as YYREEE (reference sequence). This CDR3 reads CASSPRGRDLGELFF. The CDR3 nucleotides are TGTGCCAGCAGCCCCCGGGGGCGTGACCTCGGGGAGCTGTTTTTT.

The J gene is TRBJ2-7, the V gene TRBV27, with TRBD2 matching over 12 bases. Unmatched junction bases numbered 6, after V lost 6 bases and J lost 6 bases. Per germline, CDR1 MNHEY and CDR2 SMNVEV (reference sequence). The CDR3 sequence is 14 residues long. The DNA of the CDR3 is TGTGCCAGCAGCCGACTAGCGGGAGTTCGCGAGCAGTACTTC. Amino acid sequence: CASSRLAGVREQYF.

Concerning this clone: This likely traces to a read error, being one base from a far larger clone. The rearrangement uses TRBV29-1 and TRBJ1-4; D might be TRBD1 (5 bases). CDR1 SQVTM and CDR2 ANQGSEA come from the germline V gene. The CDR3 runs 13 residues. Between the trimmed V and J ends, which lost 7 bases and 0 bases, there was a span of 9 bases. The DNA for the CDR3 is TGCAGCGCCAGGGCACCAACTAATGAAAAACTGTTTTTT. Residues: CSARAPTNEKLFF.

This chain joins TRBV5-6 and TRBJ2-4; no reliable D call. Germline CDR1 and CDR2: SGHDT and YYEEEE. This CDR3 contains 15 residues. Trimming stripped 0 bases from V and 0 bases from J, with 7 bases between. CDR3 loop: CASSLESLAKNIQYF. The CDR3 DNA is TGTGCCAGCAGCTTGGAGAGCCTAGCCAAAAACATTCAGTACTTC.

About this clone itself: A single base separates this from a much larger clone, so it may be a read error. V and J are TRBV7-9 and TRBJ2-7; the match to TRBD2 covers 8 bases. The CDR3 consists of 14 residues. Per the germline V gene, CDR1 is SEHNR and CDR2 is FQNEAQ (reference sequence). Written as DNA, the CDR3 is TGTGTCAGCAGCTTAAGCGGGAGAGAAGACGAGCAGTACTTC. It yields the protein CVSSLSGREDEQYF.

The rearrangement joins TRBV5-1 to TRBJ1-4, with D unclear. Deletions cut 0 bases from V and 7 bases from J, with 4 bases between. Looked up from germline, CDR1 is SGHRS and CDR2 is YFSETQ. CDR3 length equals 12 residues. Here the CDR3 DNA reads TGCGCCAGCAGCTTGGATCTTGAAAAACTGTTTTTT. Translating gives CASSLDLEKLFF.

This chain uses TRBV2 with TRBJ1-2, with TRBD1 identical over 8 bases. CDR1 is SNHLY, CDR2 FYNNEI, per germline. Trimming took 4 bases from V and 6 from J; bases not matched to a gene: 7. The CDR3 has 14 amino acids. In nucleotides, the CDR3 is TGTGCCAGCAGTGTAGTACAGGGGGAGGATGGCTACACCTTC. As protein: CASSVVQGEDGYTF.

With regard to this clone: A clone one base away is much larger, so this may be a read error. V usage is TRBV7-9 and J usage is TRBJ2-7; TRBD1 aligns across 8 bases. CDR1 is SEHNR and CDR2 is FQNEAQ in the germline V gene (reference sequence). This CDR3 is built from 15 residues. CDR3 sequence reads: CTSSLDRDRNYEQYF. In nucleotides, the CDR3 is TGTACCAGCAGCTTAGACAGGGACAGGAACTACGAGCAGTACTTC.

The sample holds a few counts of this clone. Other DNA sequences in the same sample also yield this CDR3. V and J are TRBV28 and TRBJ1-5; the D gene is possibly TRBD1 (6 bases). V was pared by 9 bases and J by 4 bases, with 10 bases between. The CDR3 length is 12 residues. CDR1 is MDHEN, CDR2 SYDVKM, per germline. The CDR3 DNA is TGTGCCAGTTGGACAGTGAATCAGCCCCAGCATTTT. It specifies CASWTVNQPQHF.

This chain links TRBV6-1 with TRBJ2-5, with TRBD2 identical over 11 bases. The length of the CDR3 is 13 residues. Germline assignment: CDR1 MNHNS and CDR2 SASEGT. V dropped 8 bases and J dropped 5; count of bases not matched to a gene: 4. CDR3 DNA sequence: TGTGCCAGCGCTAGCGGGAGGCCCGAGACCCAGTACTTC. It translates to CASASGRPETQYF.

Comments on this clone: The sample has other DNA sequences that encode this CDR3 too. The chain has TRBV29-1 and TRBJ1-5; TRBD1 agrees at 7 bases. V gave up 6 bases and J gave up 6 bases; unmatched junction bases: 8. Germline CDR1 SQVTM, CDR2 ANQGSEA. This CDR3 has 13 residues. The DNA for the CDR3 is TGCAGCGTGGAACAGGGGTCGGGTCAGCCCCAGCATTTT. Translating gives CSVEQGSGQPQHF.

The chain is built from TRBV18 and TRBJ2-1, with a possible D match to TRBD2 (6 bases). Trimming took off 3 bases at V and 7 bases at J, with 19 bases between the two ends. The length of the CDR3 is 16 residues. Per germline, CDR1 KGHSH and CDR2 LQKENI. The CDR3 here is CASSPKLAGGVNEQFF. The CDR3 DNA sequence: TGTGCCAGCTCACCGAAACTAGCAGGAGGTGTTAATGAGCAGTTCTTC. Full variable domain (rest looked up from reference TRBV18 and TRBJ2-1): NAGVMQNPRHLVRRRGQEARLRCSPMKGHSHVYWYRQLPEEGLKFMVYLQKENIIDESGMPKERFSAEFPKEGPSILRIQQVVRGDSAAYFCASSPKLAGGVNEQFFGPGTRLTVL.

CDR3 in DNA: TGTGCCAGCAGGCCCCCTAATCAGCCCCAGCATTTT. Translated, it gives CASRPPNQPQHF. This sequence joins TRBV6-1 and TRBJ1-5, with no clear D. Trimming removed 6 bases at V and 4 bases at J, with 7 bases between. The germline V gene encodes CDR1 MNHNS and CDR2 SASEGT. The CDR3 runs 12 residues.